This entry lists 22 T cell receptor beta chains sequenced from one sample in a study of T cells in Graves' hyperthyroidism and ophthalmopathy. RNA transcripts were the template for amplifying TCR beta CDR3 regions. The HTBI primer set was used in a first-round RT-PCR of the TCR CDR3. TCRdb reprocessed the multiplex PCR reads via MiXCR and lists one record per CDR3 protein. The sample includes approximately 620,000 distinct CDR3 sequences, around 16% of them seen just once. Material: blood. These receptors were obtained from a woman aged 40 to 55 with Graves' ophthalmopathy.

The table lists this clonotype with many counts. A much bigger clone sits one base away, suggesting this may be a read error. CDR3 nucleotides: TGCACCAGCAGCCCTACCCGGACTAGCGGGGCTAGCACAGATACGCAGTATTTT. It encodes CTSSPTRTSGASTDTQYF. The rearrangement joins TRBV10-1 to TRBJ2-3; 12 bases align to TRBD2. This CDR3 is built from 18 residues. Germline CDR1 and CDR2: WNHNN and SYGVQD (reference sequence).

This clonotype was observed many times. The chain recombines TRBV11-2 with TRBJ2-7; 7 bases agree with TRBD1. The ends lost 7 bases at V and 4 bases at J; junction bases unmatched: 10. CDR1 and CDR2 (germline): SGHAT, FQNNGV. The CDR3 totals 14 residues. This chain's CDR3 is CASKTGTALYEQYF. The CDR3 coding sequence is TGTGCCAGCAAAACCGGGACAGCGTTATACGAGCAGTACTTC.

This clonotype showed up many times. The CDR3 sequence is CASSLVGMNTEAFF. CDR3 DNA sequence: TGTGCCAGCAGTTTGGTGGGGATGAACACTGAAGCTTTCTTT. V is TRBV12-3 or TRBV12-4 and J is TRBJ1-1, with D unresolved. This CDR3 is built from 14 residues. Trimming took 3 bases from V and 0 from J, leaving 8 bases between them.

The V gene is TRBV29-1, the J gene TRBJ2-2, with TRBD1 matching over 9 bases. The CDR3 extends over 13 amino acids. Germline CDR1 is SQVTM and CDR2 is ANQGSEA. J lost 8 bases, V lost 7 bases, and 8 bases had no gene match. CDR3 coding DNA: TGCAGCGCCGATATACAGGGGGCGGGGGAGCTGTTTTTT. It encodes CSADIQGAGELFF.

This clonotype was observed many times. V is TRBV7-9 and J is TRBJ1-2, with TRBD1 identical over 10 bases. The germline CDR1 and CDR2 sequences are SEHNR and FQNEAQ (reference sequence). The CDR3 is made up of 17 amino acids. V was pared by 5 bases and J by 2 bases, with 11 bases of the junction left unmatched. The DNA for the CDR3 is TGTGCCAGCAGCCCAGGTCTCCGGGACAGGGGCAACTATGGCTACACCTTC. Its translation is CASSPGLRDRGNYGYTF.

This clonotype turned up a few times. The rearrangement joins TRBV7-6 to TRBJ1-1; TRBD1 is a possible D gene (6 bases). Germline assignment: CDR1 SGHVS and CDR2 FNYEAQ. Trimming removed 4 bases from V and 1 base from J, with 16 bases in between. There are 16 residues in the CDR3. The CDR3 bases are TGTGCCAGCAGCTCTTCTCGGGGAGGGGGGAACACTGAAGCTTTCTTT. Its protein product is CASSSSRGGGNTEAFF.

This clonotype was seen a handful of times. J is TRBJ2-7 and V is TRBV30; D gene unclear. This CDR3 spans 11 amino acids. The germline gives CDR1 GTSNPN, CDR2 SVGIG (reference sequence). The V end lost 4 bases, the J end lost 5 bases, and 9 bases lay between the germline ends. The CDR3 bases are TGTGCCTGGATCCCCGCTCACGAGCAGTACTTC. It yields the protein CAWIPAHEQYF.

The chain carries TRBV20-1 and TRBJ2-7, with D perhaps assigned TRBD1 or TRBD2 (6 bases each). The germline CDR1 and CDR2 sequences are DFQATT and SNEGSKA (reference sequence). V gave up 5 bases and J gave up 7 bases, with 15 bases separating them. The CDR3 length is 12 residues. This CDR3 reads CSAQWGAGEQYF. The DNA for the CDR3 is TGCAGTGCTCAGTGGGGGGCAGGAGAGCAGTACTTC.

CDR3 sequence: CATSEGSHTYGYTF. In DNA form, the CDR3 reads TGTGCCACCAGTGAGGGGAGTCACACCTATGGCTACACCTTC. The rearrangement uses TRBV15 and TRBJ1-2; the D gene is possibly TRBD1 (5 bases). V dropped 6 bases and J dropped 4 bases, with 15 bases sitting between them. Germline V CDR1 and CDR2: LNHNV, YYDKDF (reference sequence). The CDR3 spans 14 residues.

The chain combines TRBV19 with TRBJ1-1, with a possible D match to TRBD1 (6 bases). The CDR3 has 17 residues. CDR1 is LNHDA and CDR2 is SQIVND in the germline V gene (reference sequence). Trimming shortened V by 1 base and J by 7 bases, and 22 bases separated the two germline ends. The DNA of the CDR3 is TGTGCCAGTAGTATAGTTTTGGGCGGACAGTGGTCGAGTGAAGCTTTCTTT. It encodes CASSIVLGGQWSSEAFF.

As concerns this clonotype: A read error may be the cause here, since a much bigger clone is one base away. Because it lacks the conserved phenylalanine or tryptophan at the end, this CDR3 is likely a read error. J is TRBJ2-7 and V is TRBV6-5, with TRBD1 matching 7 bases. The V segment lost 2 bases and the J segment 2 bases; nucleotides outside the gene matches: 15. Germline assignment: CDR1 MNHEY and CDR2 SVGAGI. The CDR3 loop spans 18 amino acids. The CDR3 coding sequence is TGTGCCAGCAGTTACCCGACCCGTGGGGACAGAGGACCCTACGAGCAGTACATC. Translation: CASSYPTRGDRGPYEQYI.

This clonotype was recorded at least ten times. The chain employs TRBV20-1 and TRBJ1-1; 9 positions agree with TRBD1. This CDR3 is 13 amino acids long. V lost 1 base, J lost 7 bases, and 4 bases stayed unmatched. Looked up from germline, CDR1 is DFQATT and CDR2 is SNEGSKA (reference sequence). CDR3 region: CSARGTGGSEAFF. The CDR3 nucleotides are TGCAGTGCTAGAGGTACAGGGGGCAGTGAAGCTTTCTTT.

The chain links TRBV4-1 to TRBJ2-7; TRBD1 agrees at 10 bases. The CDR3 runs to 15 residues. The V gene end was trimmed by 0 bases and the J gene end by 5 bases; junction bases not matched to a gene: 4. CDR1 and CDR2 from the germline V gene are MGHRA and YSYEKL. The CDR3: CASSQDPGQGNEQYF. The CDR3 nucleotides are TGCGCCAGCAGCCAAGATCCGGGACAGGGGAACGAGCAGTACTTC.

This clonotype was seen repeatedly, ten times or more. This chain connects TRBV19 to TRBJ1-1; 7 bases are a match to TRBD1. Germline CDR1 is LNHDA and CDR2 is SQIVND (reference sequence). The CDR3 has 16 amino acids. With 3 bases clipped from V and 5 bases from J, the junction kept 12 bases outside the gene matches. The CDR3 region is CASSIPSRGSKTEAFF. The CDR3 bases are TGTGCCAGTAGTATCCCCTCCAGGGGGTCGAAGACTGAAGCTTTCTTT.

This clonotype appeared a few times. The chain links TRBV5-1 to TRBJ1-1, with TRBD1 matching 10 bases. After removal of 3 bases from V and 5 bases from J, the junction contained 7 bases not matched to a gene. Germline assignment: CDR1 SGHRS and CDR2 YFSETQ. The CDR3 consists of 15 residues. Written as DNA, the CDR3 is TGCGCCAGCAGCTGGGACAGGGGCCAAAGAACTGAAGCTTTCTTT. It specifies CASSWDRGQRTEAFF.

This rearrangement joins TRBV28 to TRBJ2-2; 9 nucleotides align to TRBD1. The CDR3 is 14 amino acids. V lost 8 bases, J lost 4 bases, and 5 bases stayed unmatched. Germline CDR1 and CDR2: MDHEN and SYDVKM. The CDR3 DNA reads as TGTGCCAGCGCCGGGACAGGGTGCACCGGGGAGCTGTTTTTT. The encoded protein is CASAGTGCTGELFF.

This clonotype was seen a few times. The CDR3 sequence: CASSFTGENSPLHF. In DNA form, the CDR3 reads TGTGCCAGCAGCTTCACGGGTGAAAATTCACCCCTCCACTTT. This sequence joins TRBV7-9 and TRBJ1-6; D remains unclear. Trimming pared 3 bases from V and 7 bases from J, leaving 10 bases between. There are 14 residues in the CDR3. Germline assignment: CDR1 SEHNR and CDR2 FQNEAQ (reference sequence).

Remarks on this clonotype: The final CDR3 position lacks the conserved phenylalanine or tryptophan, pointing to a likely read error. CDR3 sequence reads: CASSEALLNSPLHL. In DNA, the CDR3 is TGTGCCAGCAGTGAAGCGCTTTTAAATTCACCCCTCCACCTT. This chain links TRBV2 with TRBJ1-6; D not resolved. The CDR3 covers 14 residues. Trimming cost V 0 bases and J 7 bases, with 7 bases left between them. Germline-derived CDR1 and CDR2 are SNHLY and FYNNEI.

Written as DNA, the CDR3 is TGTGCCACCAGTGCCCTCGGACTAGCGGGAGGTATCGCCTGGGAGCTGTTTTTT. It codes for CATSALGLAGGIAWELFF. The chain combines TRBV24-1 with TRBJ2-2; 14 nucleotides match TRBD2. There are 18 residues in the CDR3. With 5 bases clipped from V and 9 bases from J, the junction kept 13 bases outside the gene matches. CDR1 KGHDR and CDR2 SFDVKD come from the germline V gene.

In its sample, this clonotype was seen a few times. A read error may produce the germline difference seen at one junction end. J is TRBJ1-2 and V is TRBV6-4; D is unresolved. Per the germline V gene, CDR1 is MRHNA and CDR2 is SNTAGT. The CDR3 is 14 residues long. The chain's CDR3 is CASSYSGGTYGYTF. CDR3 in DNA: TGTGCCAGCAGTTACTCGGGCGGTACCTATGGCTACACCTTC.

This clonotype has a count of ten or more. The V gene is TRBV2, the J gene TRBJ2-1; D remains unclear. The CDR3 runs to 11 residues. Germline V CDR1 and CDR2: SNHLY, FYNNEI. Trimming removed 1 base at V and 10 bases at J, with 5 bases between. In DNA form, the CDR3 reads TGTGCCAGCAGTGAAGAGAAAGAGCAGTTCTTC. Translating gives CASSEEKEQFF.

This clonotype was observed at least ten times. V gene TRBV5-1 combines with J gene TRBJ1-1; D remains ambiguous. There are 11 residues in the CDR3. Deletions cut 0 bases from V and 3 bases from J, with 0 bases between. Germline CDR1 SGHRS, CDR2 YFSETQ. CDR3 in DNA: TGCGCCAGCAGCTTGGACACTGAAGCTTTCTTT. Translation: CASSLDTEAFF.